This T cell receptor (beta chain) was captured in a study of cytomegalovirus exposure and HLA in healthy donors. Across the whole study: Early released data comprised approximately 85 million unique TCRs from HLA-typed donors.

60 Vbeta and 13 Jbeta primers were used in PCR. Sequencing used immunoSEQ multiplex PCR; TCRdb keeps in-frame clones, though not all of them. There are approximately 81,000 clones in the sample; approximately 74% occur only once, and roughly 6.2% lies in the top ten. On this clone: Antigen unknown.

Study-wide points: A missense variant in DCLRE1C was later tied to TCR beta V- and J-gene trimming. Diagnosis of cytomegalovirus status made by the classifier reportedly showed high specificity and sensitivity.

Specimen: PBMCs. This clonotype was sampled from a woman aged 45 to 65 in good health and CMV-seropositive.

CDR3 nucleotide sequence: TGTGCCAGCAGTTTATACGCTAGCGGGAGGTCCTACGAGCAGTACTTC. Translated: CASSLYASGRSYEQYF. The chain links TRBV28 to TRBJ2-7; TRBD2 matches 11 bases. Germline V gives CDR1 MDHEN, CDR2 SYDVKM. V lost 1 base and J lost 1; bases outside the gene matches: 3. CDR3 length: 16 residues. The complete variable domain, with remaining parts taken from reference TRBV28 and TRBJ2-7, reads DVKVTQSSRYLVKRTGEKVFLECVQDMDHENMFWYRQDPGLGLRLIYFSYDVKMKEKGDIPEGYSVSREKKERFSLILESASTNQTSMYLCASSLYASGRSYEQYFGPGTRLTVT.